The 20 T cell receptor beta chains given below trace back to one sample, sequenced in a study of blood T cell repertoires in COVID-19. Method: immunoSEQ multiplex PCR; TCRdb's copy keeps in-frame clones and lacks some. The sample shows about 120,000 clones, 75% to 90% of them seen only once. Sequencing input: peripheral blood. The receptors were gathered from a woman in her 70s with acute or convalescent COVID-19.

The chain combines TRBV5-5 with TRBJ2-3, with D maybe TRBD2 (5 bases). Trimming shortened V by 0 bases and J by 3 bases, and 11 bases separated the two germline ends. Germline V gene lookup returns CDR1 SGHKS and CDR2 YYEKEE (reference sequence). The length of the CDR3 is 15 residues. DNA for the CDR3: TGTGCCAGCAGCTTGGCCTCGTCGGGGACAGATACGCAGTATTTT. Protein sequence: CASSLASSGTDTQYF.

The rearrangement joins TRBV12-3 or TRBV12-4 to TRBJ2-7; D is possibly TRBD2 (6 bases). Trimming left V 7 bases short and J 0 bases short, with 10 bases between. The CDR3 runs to 13 residues. DNA of the CDR3: TGTGCCAGCACCGACGGGAGCTCCTACGAGCAGTACTTC. Amino acid sequence: CASTDGSSYEQYF.

V is TRBV5-1 and J is TRBJ1-1, with 8 positions matching TRBD1. After removal of 0 bases from V and 7 bases from J, the junction contained 5 bases not matched to a gene. The V gene's germline CDR1 is SGHRS and CDR2 YFSETQ. This CDR3 is 14 amino acids long. CDR3 sequence: CASSLDPGGLEAFF. The CDR3 region has the DNA TGCGCCAGCAGCTTGGATCCAGGGGGCCTTGAAGCTTTCTTT.

The V call is TRBV11-3, the J call TRBJ2-3; D might be TRBD1 (6 bases). From germline, CDR1 is SGHNT and CDR2 YENEEA. The CDR3 length is 16 residues. Trimming pared 8 bases from V and 3 bases from J, leaving 21 bases between. As DNA, the CDR3 is TGTGCCAGCGGTGACAACAGGGCGCGGATTACAGATACGCAGTATTTT. Protein sequence: CASGDNRARITDTQYF.

Here the CDR3 DNA reads TGTGCCAGCATGGCTAGCGCTCGCTACGAGCAGTACTTC. Protein product: CASMASARYEQYF. The chain links TRBV28 to TRBJ2-7, with D tentatively TRBD2 (6 bases). The germline gives CDR1 MDHEN, CDR2 SYDVKM. Trimming removed 7 bases from V and 3 bases from J, with 13 bases in between. There are 13 residues in the CDR3.

The V and J genes are TRBV19 and TRBJ1-3, with D possibly matching TRBD1 (6 bases). The CDR3 runs to 16 residues. The germline CDR1 and CDR2 sequences are LNHDA and SQIVND (reference sequence). V dropped 6 bases and J dropped 0 bases, with 15 bases sitting between them. DNA for the CDR3: TGTGCCAGTAGAACCGGGACATCGAGCTCTGGAAACACCATATATTTT. Its protein is CASRTGTSSSGNTIYF.

This chain uses TRBV3-1 (or the pseudogene TRBV3-2) with TRBJ2-7, with TRBD2 matching 12 bases. This CDR3 comprises 18 residues. Germline CDR1 LGHDT, CDR2 YNNKEL (reference sequence). The ends lost 1 base at V and 2 bases at J; junction bases unmatched: 9. CDR3 sequence (DNA): TGTGCCAGCAGCCAAGCCCATTGGACTAGCGGGGCCCCCTACGAGCAGTACTTC. It yields the protein CASSQAHWTSGAPYEQYF.

The genes are TRBV19 and TRBJ2-6; tentatively, D is TRBD1 (5 bases). This CDR3 is built from 15 residues. Germline CDR1 reads LNHDA; CDR2 reads SQIVND (reference sequence). The V end was cut by 4 bases, the J end by 2 bases, with 9 bases between. The CDR3 region is CASSRVGAGANVLTF. CDR3 coding DNA: TGTGCCAGTAGTAGGGTAGGGGCTGGGGCCAACGTCCTGACTTTC.

The V and J genes are TRBV3-1 (or the pseudogene TRBV3-2) and TRBJ2-1; weak D call: TRBD1 (5 bases). V lost 4 bases and J lost 6, with 13 bases in between. The CDR3 extends over 14 amino acids. Germline V gene lookup returns CDR1 LGHDT and CDR2 YNNKEL (reference sequence). The CDR3 nucleotides are TGTGCCAGCAGCCCTCAGGGATGGGGCAATGAGCAGTTCTTC. Its translation: CASSPQGWGNEQFF.

The CDR3 nucleotides read TGTGCCTGGAGCCGGGGACTAGCGGGGGCCGCAGATACGCAGTATTTT. This codes for CAWSRGLAGAADTQYF. The chain is built from TRBV30 and TRBJ2-3; 14 bases line up with TRBD2. CDR1 and CDR2 from the germline V gene are GTSNPN and SVGIG (reference sequence). The CDR3 is 16 amino acids. The V and J ends lost 3 bases and 4 bases, in that order; junction bases with no gene match: 6.

This clone was counted a single time. The chain carries TRBV12-3 or TRBV12-4 and TRBJ2-5; D ambiguous. This CDR3 is 11 amino acids long. With 2 bases removed from V and 5 bases from J, the gap between germline ends came to 3 bases. CDR3 bases: TGTGCCAGCAGTTTACTGGAGACCCAGTACTTC. Amino acid sequence: CASSLLETQYF.

The chain recombines TRBV28 with TRBJ2-7; possible D gene TRBD2, 6 bases. Germline V gene data show CDR1 as MDHEN and CDR2 as SYDVKM. The CDR3 length is 17 residues. Trimming cost V 7 bases and J 7 bases, with 29 bases left between them. Written as DNA, the CDR3 is TGTGCCAGCACCCCACTCGGGGACTCTTTGGAGGAGGAAGAGCAGTACTTC. The encoded protein is CASTPLGDSLEEEEQYF.

This clone was recorded a few times. The V gene is TRBV2, the J gene TRBJ1-6; tentative D call: TRBD1 (5 bases). Deletions cut 4 bases from V and 8 bases from J, with 15 bases between. Germline V gene lookup returns CDR1 SNHLY and CDR2 FYNNEI. The CDR3 is 15 amino acids. In nucleotides, the CDR3 is TGTGCCAGCAGTGGATCCCAGGGTGAGCATTCACCCCTCCACTTT. Translated, it gives CASSGSQGEHSPLHF.

In this sample, this clone turned up once. The chain combines TRBV30 with TRBJ2-5; tentatively, D is TRBD2 (7 bases). The V end lost 0 bases, the J end lost 4 bases, and 24 bases lay between the germline ends. Germline CDR1 and CDR2: GTSNPN and SVGIG (reference sequence). The CDR3 contains 18 residues. The CDR3 bases are TGTGCCTGGAGTGTATGGAGTAAGGGGGGGGCTTCGGGAGAGACCCAGTACTTC. Translating gives CAWSVWSKGGASGETQYF.

The chain recombines TRBV7-9 with TRBJ1-1; possible D gene TRBD1, 5 bases. Trimming cost V 7 bases and J 4 bases, with 19 bases left between them. Germline V gene sequence: CDR1 SEHNR, CDR2 FQNEAQ (reference sequence). The CDR3 is 15 residues long. CDR3 nucleotides: TGTGCCAGCACCCGAACGGGGGTAAGGGGCACTGAAGCTTTCTTT. Translation: CASTRTGVRGTEAFF.

This clone came up once. V is TRBV24-1 and J is TRBJ1-2; D is unclear. The CDR3 spans 13 residues. V was shortened by 1 base and J by 1 base, with 3 bases between the two germline ends. Germline V CDR1 and CDR2: KGHDR, SFDVKD. CDR3 sequence (DNA): TGTGCCACCAGTGATTTTTATAACTATGGCTACACCTTC. Protein: CATSDFYNYGYTF.

This chain joins TRBV7-2 and TRBJ1-2; 7 nucleotides agree with TRBD1. J lost 6 bases, V lost 5 bases, and 15 bases had no gene match. Looked up from germline, CDR1 is SGHTA and CDR2 is FQGNSA. The CDR3 sequence is 16 residues long. In DNA, the CDR3 is TGTGCCAGCAGCCCCTCAGCCGACAGGGATATGCATGGCTACACCTTC. Amino acid sequence: CASSPSADRDMHGYTF.

This sequence joins TRBV9 and TRBJ2-7, with 7 bases aligning to TRBD2. V was clipped by 4 bases and J by 0 bases; unmatched bases: 7. The length of the CDR3 is 15 residues. Germline assignment: CDR1 SGDLS and CDR2 YYNGEE. CDR3 amino acids: CASSSLAGSSYEQYF. The CDR3 nucleotides read TGTGCCAGCAGCTCCTTAGCGGGCAGCTCCTACGAGCAGTACTTC.

This clone was picked up one time. The chain combines TRBV15 with TRBJ2-7, with 8 bases lining up with TRBD2. The CDR3 consists of 16 residues. CDR1 LNHNV and CDR2 YYDKDF come from the germline V gene (reference sequence). V lost 1 base and J lost 0; bases outside the gene matches: 5. This chain's CDR3 is CATSRGGGGSSYEQYF. In nucleotides, the CDR3 is TGTGCCACCAGCAGAGGTGGCGGGGGGAGCTCCTACGAGCAGTACTTC.

This clone was counted between two and nine times. The chain uses TRBV30 and TRBJ2-7; 12 nucleotides agree with TRBD1. The germline V gene has CDR1 GTSNPN and CDR2 SVGIG (reference sequence). J gave up 7 bases and V 7 bases, and 14 bases lay outside the gene matches. This CDR3 region has 15 residues. The CDR3 DNA sequence: TGTGCCTTACACCCCCGGGACAGGGGGCTTTTTGAGCAGTACTTC. Translating it yields CALHPRDRGLFEQYF.